This TCR beta chain was profiled in a study of T cells in tumors after PD-1 blockade. Study background: Patients had no prior checkpoint blockade, systemic immunosuppressants, or anti-cancer therapy within 4 weeks. A subset received ongoing vismodegib 150 mg daily alongside anti-PD-1 therapy.

Repertoires were generated with immunoSEQ multiplex PCR, while TCRdb's copy carries only in-frame clones and drops some. The table records 60,000 to 65,000 clones, about 74% of them present only once. The CDR3 runs to 10 residues. This material consisted of PBMCs, taken after anti-PD-1 treatment. V usage is TRBV1 and J usage is TRBJ2-5. TRBV1 is designated a pseudogene. The TCR was taken from a human donor with basal cell carcinoma. CDR3 region: CTSSQETQYF. CDR3 nucleotides: TGCACCAGCAGCCAAGAGACCCAGTACTTC.